This T cell receptor (beta chain) emerged from a study of shared clonotypes between healthy human individuals. Study conclusions and caveats: A few donors had around 5.2% of their naive CD4 clonotypes in common. An effect of sequencing depth on clonotype sharing among donors was expected. Non-shared clonotypes had lower generation probabilities than clonotypes shared by all four sorted-subset donors.

The study ran the assay at deep level. Only in-frame clones appear in the TCRdb table, and some are missing; sequencing was by immunoSEQ multiplex PCR. The sample carries 2 million to 2.5 million clones, over 90% recorded once. Per the germline V gene, CDR1 is SGHTA and CDR2 is FQGTGA. CDR3 length: 16 amino acids. V shed 5 bases and J shed 5 bases, with 21 bases lying between them. Concerning this clone itself: Antigen unknown.

The gene calls are TRBV7-3 and TRBJ2-5; D might be TRBD2 (6 bases). The source material was naive CD4+ T cells from PBMCs. Subset described: CD45RA+ positively selected. The sequence was obtained from a man aged 18-30 years in good health. Some clones in this sample may be carry-over from other donors' samples. The CDR3 sequence is CASSPNPRRGAETQYF. The CDR3 nucleotides read TGTGCCAGCAGCCCAAACCCCCGGAGGGGCGCCGAGACCCAGTACTTC.